The TCR beta chain under discussion was sequenced for a study of cytomegalovirus exposure and HLA in healthy donors (dated by TCRdb to 2017 to 2019). For the wider study: According to a later analysis, one platform produced both the 120 validation repertoires and the 700 or so repertoires of the first cohort. The study aimed to test whether signatures of past pathogen exposure could be identified by cataloging public T cell receptors. Besides the first cohort of around 700 subjects, a separate validation cohort made up of roughly 120 different subjects was used. To predict cytomegalovirus infection status, the study combined high-throughput TCR immunosequencing, statistical association of individual TCRs with disease status, and machine learning. Beyond this particular receptor, the publication reports: The authors suggested that the approach could potentially be extended to other disease states and immunological phenotypes. In vitro tests confirmed that a few of the cytomegalovirus-associated TCR beta chains recognize cytomegalovirus antigens. A later analysis found that TCRs clustered in the first cohort also tended to co-occur in the 120 validation repertoires, with 90% to 95% of cluster scores above 0. Most TCR sequences were seen in very few donors, while some public TCRs were found in many individuals. The study gave a list of more than 150 TCR beta chains associated with cytomegalovirus. In both the original and validation cohorts, the classifier was reported to diagnose cytomegalovirus status with high specificity and sensitivity. A later analysis had no HLA typing for the validation cohort, so co-occurrence there was scored across all 120 or so repertoires.

The donors were included in the validation cohort of over a hundred subjects, a group kept apart from the roughly 700-subject first cohort. Points on this clone: Its cognate antigen has yet to be identified. No base-level quality is on record; no much larger clone is a single base apart.

Receptor amplification or capture employed the immunoSEQ multiplex PCR assay. The paper's data handling went like this. A statistical classification framework was built for diagnosing cytomegalovirus status from the catalog of TCR beta chain sequences. TCRdb provides this immuneACCESS table in a form limited to in-frame rearrangements. Some clones are lacking; in checked studies, under half of them reflect an unresolved V gene, and why the rest are absent is not known. The D gene and trimming were derived from the DNA, and the V and J assignments and clone size from that table. This sample holds some 120,000 clones; 70% to 90% were observed only once. The top ten hold under 2% of the sample. The sample was PBMCs. The TCR originated in a woman under 30 in good health and CMV-seronegative.

This receptor has the CDR3 CASSALAGGTSYNEQFF. The DNA reads TGTGCCAGCAGCGCACTAGCGGGGGGTACCTCCTACAATGAGCAGTTCTTC. The V gene is TRBV7-6 and the J gene is TRBJ2-1, and 12 bases in between align with TRBD2. Reading from cysteine to phenylalanine, the CDR3 counts 17 amino acids. Of all the DNA, just the CDR3 is kept, 51 bases in frame from base 1. For CDR1 and CDR2, the germline V gene lists SGHVS and FNYEAQ. V lost 5 bases and J lost 0 bases, and the count of bases not matched to a germline gene is 5. Reference TRBV7-6 and TRBJ2-1 proteins supply the regions before and after the CDR3; the full variable domain is: GAGVSQSPRYKVTKRGQDVALRCDPISGHVSLYWYRQALGQGPEFLTYFNYEAQQDKSGLPNDRFSAERPEGSISTLTIQRTEQRDSAMYRCASSALAGGTSYNEQFFGPGTRLTVL.